Presented here are 16 T cell receptor beta chains from one specimen sequenced in a study of blood T cell repertoires in COVID-19. Using immunoSEQ multiplex PCR, the repertoire was profiled, and TCRdb retains in-frame clones only, with some absent. The data show some 260,000 clones, around nine tenths seen once. Material for sequencing was PBMCs or T cells enriched from blood (not recorded which). The receptors stem from a woman aged 18-29 years who had recovered from COVID-19.

The rearrangement links TRBV11-1 to TRBJ1-6; 8 bases are shared with TRBD1. Germline V gives CDR1 SGHAT, CDR2 FQDESV (reference sequence). The J segment lost 10 bases and the V segment lost 5 bases, leaving 10 bases of the junction unmatched. The CDR3 has 15 residues. The chain's CDR3 is CASSPWTGKGSPLHF. The CDR3 nucleotides read TGTGCCAGCAGCCCATGGACAGGGAAGGGATCACCCCTCCACTTT. Full variable domain (missing parts from reference TRBV11-1 and TRBJ1-6): EAEVAQSPRYKITEKSQAVAFWCDPISGHATLYWYRQILGQGPELLVQFQDESVVDDSQLPKDRFSAERLKGVDSTLKIQPAELGDSAMYLCASSPWTGKGSPLHFGNGTRLTVT.

The V call is TRBV4-3, the J call TRBJ1-2; 7 bases match TRBD1. The V gene end was trimmed by 3 bases and the J gene end by 5 bases; junction bases not matched to a gene: 6. CDR1 and CDR2 from the germline V gene are LGHNA and YSLEER. The CDR3 spans 14 residues. The CDR3, as DNA: TGCGCCAGCAGCCATGATGACAGGGCATATGGCTACACCTTC. This codes for CASSHDDRAYGYTF.

The V and J genes are TRBV28 and TRBJ1-1; D not resolved. Germline loops: CDR1 MDHEN, CDR2 SYDVKM. The CDR3 is 11 residues long. Deletions cut 5 bases from V and 10 bases from J, with 11 bases between. In DNA form, the CDR3 reads TGTGCCAGCAGTCGCAACTTAGTAGCTTTCTTT. Its protein product is CASSRNLVAFF.

The chain carries TRBV18 and TRBJ1-1; TRBD1 is a possible D gene (5 bases). V was trimmed by 1 base and J by 7 bases, leaving 19 bases between them. The V gene's germline CDR1 is KGHSH and CDR2 LQKENI. The CDR3 sequence is 16 residues long. CDR3: CASSPRVYGTSNEAFF. CDR3 in DNA: TGTGCCAGCTCACCACGGGTCTACGGGACTAGCAATGAAGCTTTCTTT.

The V call is TRBV28, the J call TRBJ1-2; D remains unclear. Germline V CDR1 and CDR2: MDHEN, SYDVKM. This CDR3 has 12 residues. Trimming shortened V by 6 bases and J by 6 bases, and 11 bases separated the two germline ends. This CDR3 is CASRTGSNGYTF. CDR3 DNA: TGTGCCAGCAGGACGGGTTCGAATGGCTACACCTTC.

The chain carries TRBV19 and TRBJ2-4, with a tentative D call TRBD2 (5 bases). The CDR3 has 14 amino acids. The germline V and J ends were trimmed by 1 base and 2 bases, with 6 bases remaining between them. Germline-derived CDR1 and CDR2 are LNHDA and SQIVND (reference sequence). CDR3 loop: CASSIGGTKNIQYF. DNA for the CDR3: TGTGCCAGTAGTATAGGAGGGACCAAAAACATTCAGTACTTC.

This clone is a singleton in its sample. This chain connects TRBV27 to TRBJ2-3; 7 bases are shared with TRBD2. CDR1 is MNHEY and CDR2 is SMNVEV in the germline V gene (reference sequence). The CDR3 consists of 14 residues. After removal of 6 bases from V and 2 bases from J, the junction contained 5 bases not matched to a gene. The CDR3 nucleotides read TGTGCCAGCAGCCCTAGCGGTTACACAGATACGCAGTATTTT. It codes for CASSPSGYTDTQYF.

The V gene is TRBV6-6, the J gene TRBJ2-2; 8 bases line up with TRBD1. In germline, CDR1 is MNHNY, CDR2 SVGAGI (reference sequence). J was trimmed by 3 bases and V by 5 bases; bases with no gene match: 8. The CDR3 runs to 16 residues. The CDR3 region has the DNA TGTGCCAGCAGTGCCCCGACAGGGGCGTACACCGGGGAGCTGTTTTTT. This translates into CASSAPTGAYTGELFF.

The sample holds a few counts of this clone. This sequence joins TRBV19 and TRBJ2-7, with 9 nucleotides matching TRBD2. Losses at the gene ends were 1 base for V and 2 bases for J; bases not matched to a gene: 3. Germline V gives CDR1 LNHDA, CDR2 SQIVND (reference sequence). This CDR3 has 15 amino acids. The CDR3 sequence is CASSIGAGGTYEQYF. The CDR3 coding sequence is TGTGCCAGTAGTATAGGAGCGGGAGGAACCTACGAGCAGTACTTC.

The chain has TRBV6-5 and TRBJ1-2; TRBD1 matches at 8 bases. Germline V gives CDR1 MNHEY, CDR2 SVGAGI. V was pared by 6 bases and J by 8 bases, with 8 bases of the junction left unmatched. The CDR3 extends over 13 amino acids. The CDR3 loop reads CASREGQVGGYTF. The DNA of the CDR3 is TGTGCCAGCAGGGAGGGACAGGTCGGCGGCTACACCTTC.

Worth noting for this clone: Within the sample, other DNA sequences also encode this same CDR3. The chain recombines TRBV5-5 with TRBJ1-2; D uncertain. Trimming left V 0 bases short and J 0 bases short, with 6 bases between. This CDR3 has 14 residues. Germline assignment: CDR1 SGHKS and CDR2 YYEKEE (reference sequence). In DNA form, the CDR3 reads TGTGCCAGCAGCTTGGACCGAGCTAACTATGGCTACACCTTC. Translating gives CASSLDRANYGYTF.

The rearrangement uses TRBV18 and TRBJ1-4; the D gene is possibly TRBD1 (6 bases). Looked up from germline, CDR1 is KGHSH and CDR2 is LQKENI. Trimming stripped 3 bases from V and 8 bases from J, with 22 bases between. CDR3 length: 17 residues. For the CDR3, the DNA is TGTGCCAGCTCACCGATTACAATACAGGGACGCGGCGAAAAACTGTTTTTT. It specifies CASSPITIQGRGEKLFF.

The rearrangement joins TRBV11-2 to TRBJ2-1; D might be TRBD1 (5 bases). V lost 2 bases and J 0 bases, leaving 11 bases between the germline ends. The CDR3 runs to 16 residues. The germline V gene has CDR1 SGHAT and CDR2 FQNNGV. CDR3 nucleotides: TGTGCCAGCAGCTTAAGCCGACAGAGCTCCTACAATGAGCAGTTCTTC. It is translated as CASSLSRQSSYNEQFF.

The J gene is TRBJ1-1, the V gene TRBV10-3; a possible D gene is TRBD1 (6 bases). The CDR3 spans 14 residues. Trimming took 6 bases from V and 3 from J, leaving 14 bases between them. Germline V CDR1 and CDR2: ENHRY, SYGVKD. The chain's CDR3 is CAIRGAGVYTEAFF. CDR3 sequence (DNA): TGTGCCATCAGGGGGGCTGGGGTGTACACTGAAGCTTTCTTT.

V and J are TRBV18 and TRBJ2-3, with 10 bases matching TRBD2. The J segment lost 2 bases and the V segment lost 1 base, leaving 6 bases of the junction unmatched. Looked up from germline, CDR1 is KGHSH and CDR2 is LQKENI. This CDR3 spans 17 amino acids. CDR3 coding DNA: TGTGCCAGCTCACCACTTGCTAGCGGGGGTTCCACAGATACGCAGTATTTT. It is translated as CASSPLASGGSTDTQYF.

The sample holds a few counts of this clone. The V and J genes are TRBV6-5 and TRBJ1-1; 7 bases match TRBD1. CDR1 and CDR2 from the germline V gene are MNHEY and SVGAGI. Germline trimming cut 6 bases from V and 4 bases from J; bases unmatched to any gene: 8. CDR3 size: 14 residues. The CDR3 DNA sequence: TGTGCCAGCAGCAGGACAGGCAAGGGCACTGAAGCTTTCTTT. Amino acids: CASSRTGKGTEAFF.